Following are 20 T cell receptor beta chains from one sample sequenced in a study of a mutant IDH1 vaccine in newly diagnosed glioma. Time point meaning: week 11, during vaccination. Vaccinated patients received 300 ug of mutant IDH1 20-mer peptide per dose, with topical imiquimod. Data came from immunoSEQ multiplex PCR; TCRdb stores just in-frame clones and leaves some out. This sample has some 60,000 clones; roughly four fifths occur once, and the top ten carry around 3.5%. No antigen has been assigned to these receptors. The specimen was PBMCs, collected from a glioma patient whose treatment included an IDH1 peptide vaccine. The receptors come from a man aged 25 to 40 with glioma.

The chain combines TRBV6-6 with TRBJ2-2; TRBD2 matches at 11 bases. CDR3 size: 15 residues. With V trimmed by 2 bases and J by 7 bases, 3 bases remained unmatched. Germline CDR1 and CDR2: MNHNY and SVGAGI (reference sequence). The CDR3 region has the DNA TGTGCCAGCAGTTACGGGACTAGCGGTATCGGGGAGCTGTTTTTT. This sequence encodes CASSYGTSGIGELFF.

V and J are TRBV27 and TRBJ2-1; 9 positions match TRBD1. J gave up 8 bases and V 6 bases, and 8 bases lay outside the gene matches. CDR1 MNHEY and CDR2 SMNVEV come from the germline V gene (reference sequence). The CDR3 sequence is 14 residues long. The CDR3: CASSYRGLRDEQFF. For the CDR3, the DNA is TGTGCCAGCAGCTACAGGGGGCTGAGGGATGAGCAGTTCTTC.

This chain connects TRBV5-6 to TRBJ2-3, with D possibly TRBD2 on 6 matching bases. Trimming cost V 0 bases and J 6 bases, with 17 bases left between them. The CDR3 runs 16 residues. Germline V gene data show CDR1 as SGHDT and CDR2 as YYEEEE. The CDR3 protein is CASSLVGTRVSDTQYF. CDR3 coding DNA: TGTGCCAGCAGCTTGGTGGGGACTCGGGTGTCGGATACGCAGTATTTT.

This sequence joins TRBV28 and TRBJ1-4, with unresolved D. CDR1 is MDHEN and CDR2 is SYDVKM in the germline V gene. This CDR3 has 13 residues. V lost 6 bases, J lost 4 bases, and 9 bases lay in between. DNA for the CDR3: TGTGCCAGCAGCTCCGGGCTTAATGAAAAACTGTTTTTT. This gives the protein CASSSGLNEKLFF.

V and J are TRBV7-8 and TRBJ2-4, with D perhaps matching TRBD1 or TRBD2 (5 bases each). Trimming stripped 4 bases from V and 0 bases from J, with 22 bases between. From germline, CDR1 is SGHVS and CDR2 FQNEAQ. This CDR3 contains 19 residues. The CDR3 bases are TGTGCCAGCAGCTCGAAGCCCGAAGAGGGACGAGTAGCCAAAAACATTCAGTACTTC. Protein product: CASSSKPEEGRVAKNIQYF. Full variable domain (remainder filled in from reference TRBV7-8 and TRBJ2-4): GAGVSQSPRYKVAKRGQDVALRCDPISGHVSLFWYQQALGQGPEFLTYFQNEAQLDKSGLPSDRFFAERPEGSVSTLKIQRTQQEDSAVYLCASSSKPEEGRVAKNIQYFGAGTRLSVL.

In the case of this clone: The junction departs from germline at one end; a sequencing error may be responsible. The chain carries TRBV30 and TRBJ2-5; 7 bases line up with TRBD2. Germline CDR1 reads GTSNPN; CDR2 reads SVGIG (reference sequence). The CDR3 has 13 amino acids. In DNA, the CDR3 is TGTGCCTGGAGTGTAAGAAGCGGGGAGACCCGGTACTTC. Translated: CAWSVRSGETRYF.

The chain links TRBV9 to TRBJ1-3, with unresolved D. Trimming shortened V by 4 bases and J by 4 bases, and 12 bases separated the two germline ends. The CDR3 is 14 residues long. Germline CDR1 and CDR2: SGDLS and YYNGEE. This CDR3 is CASSPWGNGNTIYF. The CDR3 nucleotides read TGTGCCAGCAGCCCCTGGGGAAACGGAAACACCATATATTTT. The variable domain in full, with the rest retrieved from reference TRBV9 and TRBJ1-3, is DSGVTQTPKHLITATGQRVTLRCSPRSGDLSVYWYQQSLDQGLQFLIQYYNGEERAKGNILERFSAQQFPDLHSELNLSSLELGDSALYFCASSPWGNGNTIYFGEGSWLTVV.

This sequence joins TRBV7-8 and TRBJ2-2, with no clear D. V was trimmed by 10 bases and J by 5 bases, leaving 17 bases between them. Germline V CDR1 and CDR2: SGHVS, FQNEAQ. The CDR3 has 14 residues. The CDR3 DNA is TGTGCCACCACCACGTCCAGCCGGACCGGGGAGCTGTTTTTT. The encoded protein is CATTTSSRTGELFF.

V is TRBV6-4 and J is TRBJ2-1; 14 bases match TRBD2. Germline CDR1 is MRHNA and CDR2 is SNTAGT. V was pared by 5 bases and J by 6 bases, with 6 bases of the junction left unmatched. This CDR3 spans 16 amino acids. The CDR3 loop is CASSRLAGGSVNEQFF. The CDR3 DNA reads TGTGCCAGCAGTCGACTAGCGGGAGGGTCAGTCAATGAGCAGTTCTTC.

The chain couples TRBV5-5 to TRBJ1-1; maybe TRBD1 (5 bases). The CDR3 contains 14 residues. The V end was cut by 6 bases, the J end by 4 bases, with 16 bases between. Per the germline V gene, CDR1 is SGHKS and CDR2 is YYEKEE (reference sequence). CDR3: CASTFPPGGTEAFF. The CDR3 DNA reads TGTGCCAGCACCTTTCCCCCCGGGGGCACTGAAGCTTTCTTT.

The J gene is TRBJ1-5, the V gene TRBV6-5; D is perhaps TRBD1 (5 bases). Trimming shortened V by 4 bases and J by 5 bases, and 9 bases separated the two germline ends. This CDR3 has 13 amino acids. Germline values: CDR1 MNHEY, CDR2 SVGAGI. The CDR3 sequence: CASSSREDQPQHF. The CDR3 DNA reads TGTGCCAGCAGTTCCAGGGAAGATCAGCCCCAGCATTTT.

The genes are TRBV5-6 and TRBJ2-5; perhaps TRBD1 as D (6 bases). The germline CDR1 and CDR2 sequences are SGHDT and YYEEEE. The CDR3 is 14 amino acids. Trimming cost V 3 bases and J 4 bases, with 13 bases left between them. This CDR3 is CASSSRGFRETQYF. For the CDR3, the DNA is TGTGCCAGCAGCTCAAGGGGGTTTAGAGAGACCCAGTACTTC.

In its sample, this clone was seen a few times. The J gene is TRBJ2-1, the V gene TRBV4-3; D could derive from TRBD1 or TRBD2 (6 bases each). The length of the CDR3 is 17 residues. The V end lost 0 bases, the J end lost 5 bases, and 17 bases lay between the germline ends. CDR1 LGHNA and CDR2 YSLEER come from the germline V gene. The CDR3 here is CASSQDPAGAGHNEQFF. The CDR3 region has the DNA TGCGCCAGCAGCCAAGACCCGGCAGGGGCGGGACACAATGAGCAGTTCTTC.

The chain uses TRBV19 and TRBJ1-1; 7 nucleotides align to TRBD1. CDR3 length: 16 residues. Germline lookup yields CDR1 LNHDA and CDR2 SQIVND (reference sequence). The trim removed 3 bases at V and 1 base at J, leaving 8 bases unmatched. The CDR3 bases are TGTGCCAGTAGTATCGGGAGGGACAGATCGAACACTGAAGCTTTCTTT. This translates into CASSIGRDRSNTEAFF.

For the CDR3, the DNA is TGTGCCAGCAGCTTCGGACAAGAGACCCAGTACTTC. Translating it yields CASSFGQETQYF. The V call is TRBV5-5, the J call TRBJ2-5; unclear D gene. The CDR3 sequence is 12 residues long. The germline CDR1 and CDR2 sequences are SGHKS and YYEKEE (reference sequence). Trimming cost V 2 bases and J 2 bases, with 4 bases left between them.

This chain links TRBV4-3 with TRBJ1-4; D is unresolved. The germline V gene has CDR1 LGHNA and CDR2 YSLEER. The V gene lost 0 bases and the J gene lost 5 bases, with 7 bases spanning the gap. The CDR3 runs to 14 residues. The CDR3 DNA is TGCGCCAGCAGCCAAGATAATGCGAATGAAAAACTGTTTTTT. It is translated as CASSQDNANEKLFF.

The gene calls are TRBV5-1 and TRBJ2-1; D not certain. The V and J ends lost 0 bases and 4 bases respectively, with 14 bases between them. CDR3 length: 16 residues. Germline CDR1 is SGHRS and CDR2 is YFSETQ. CDR3 sequence reads: CASSLEPGGMYNEQFF. CDR3 nucleotide sequence: TGCGCCAGCAGCTTGGAACCTGGCGGCATGTACAATGAGCAGTTCTTC.

V usage is TRBV28 and J usage is TRBJ1-5; D perhaps matches TRBD1 (6 bases). Germline V gene lookup returns CDR1 MDHEN and CDR2 SYDVKM. The CDR3 spans 13 residues. Between the trimmed V and J ends, which lost 5 bases and 5 bases, there was a span of 10 bases. CDR3 sequence reads: CASSPAGDQPQHF. CDR3 nucleotides: TGTGCCAGCAGTCCGGCAGGGGATCAGCCCCAGCATTTT.

The CDR3 DNA sequence: TGTGCCTGGAGTCGAGAGACAGGAGCCTACGAGCAGTACTTC. Translated: CAWSRETGAYEQYF. V is TRBV30 and J is TRBJ2-7, with D possibly matching TRBD1 (6 bases). This CDR3 contains 14 residues. Germline CDR1 is GTSNPN and CDR2 is SVGIG (reference sequence). Trimming stripped 2 bases from V and 2 bases from J, with 13 bases between. Based on the CDR3 plus reference TRBV30 and TRBJ2-7, the full variable domain is SQTIHQWPATLVQPVGSPLSLECTVEGTSNPNLYWYRQAAGRGLQLLFYSVGIGQISSEVPQNLSASRPQDRQFILSSKKLLLSDSGFYLCAWSRETGAYEQYFGPGTRLTVT.

This chain links TRBV5-4 with TRBJ2-6; the match to TRBD1 covers 7 bases. The CDR3 spans 17 residues. V lost 2 bases to trimming and J lost 0 bases; unmatched junction nucleotides: 5. Germline CDR1 reads SGHNT; CDR2 reads YYREEE (reference sequence). CDR3 nucleotides: TGTGCCAGCAGCTTTTACAGGGGCGCCTCTGGGGCCAACGTCCTGACTTTC. Translated, it gives CASSFYRGASGANVLTF.